This T cell receptor beta chain was sequenced during a study of blood T cells in healthy people across ages. Study-level results: While age rose, TCR beta diversity per million T cells dropped in a roughly linear way. PBMCs that were unsorted prevented a conclusive naive versus antigen-experienced comparison.

A second PCR, run for roughly 7 to 12 cycles, used a sample-barcoded 5' primer plus a J-beta primer mix. A single record per CDR3 protein comes from TCRdb applying MiXCR to the 5' RACE reads. The sample includes hundreds of thousands of distinct CDR3 sequences, approximately 51% of them seen just once. CDR1 is SQVTM and CDR2 is ANQGSEA in the germline V gene. CDR3 length equals 11 residues. A note on this clonotype: The antigen is not known.

Isolated per sample were at least 6.5 million PBMCs. Sequenced sample: blood. The chain employs TRBV29-1 and TRBJ2-7; D is perhaps TRBD2 (6 bases). The receptor's source is a man aged 55 to 69 in good health. The CDR3 region has the DNA TGCGGCGGAGGGGACTCCTACGAGCAGTACTTC. Translating gives CGGGDSYEQYF.